This T cell receptor beta chain is from a study of CD8 T cell repertoires and HIV-1 epitope variants. Across the study: Twenty-five autologous and known Gag and Nef epitope variant peptides each stimulated T cells separately. IL-2, IL-7 and IL-15 were added on days 3 and 7 of roughly 11-day cultures. Separate from the cultures, 1M uncultured T cells served as baseline.

Survey-depth immunoSEQ sequencing covered TCR beta CDR3 regions. Sequencing was performed with immunoSEQ multiplex PCR; in TCRdb, only in-frame clones are kept and a portion is missing. Of more than 4,000 clones in the sample, around 70% were seen once. CDR1 and CDR2 from the germline V gene are SEHNR and FQNEAQ (reference sequence). Trimming took off 5 bases at V and 0 bases at J, with 17 bases between the two ends. There are 17 residues in the CDR3. This clone was picked up one time. Its antigen is not identified. Specimen: cultured CD8+ T cells derived from PBMCs. The rearrangement links TRBV7-9 to TRBJ2-1; D remains unclear. The TCR originated in a male donor with HIV. The CDR3: CASSGDARGYSYNEQFF. CDR3 in DNA: TGTGCCAGCAGCGGAGATGCGAGAGGTTACTCCTACAATGAGCAGTTCTTC.